A selection of T cell receptor beta chains follows, all from one sample in a study of blood T cell repertoires in COVID-19. Generated by immunoSEQ multiplex PCR, the TCRdb table keeps only in-frame clones and is missing some. This table has 140,000 to 150,000 clones, roughly 87% appearing once. The sample comprised peripheral blood. These receptors all come from a man in his 70s with acute or convalescent COVID-19. Each CDR3 is given with its conserved first and last residue. A D gene is named only where the DNA matches it firmly.

CDR3,D,V
CASSVRQTGISNQPQHF,NA,TRBV2
CASSMEGGSNQPQHF,NA,TRBV19
CASSLRLAGAYEQYF,TRBD2,TRBV3-1/TRBV3-2
CSARTGAGYTF,NA,TRBV20-1
CASSRRQGGRETQYF,NA,TRBV21-1
CASSPDRHSSYEQYF,NA,TRBV6-5
CASSPPGQQETQYF,TRBD1,TRBV5-4
CASSIDPGQSEKLFF,NA,TRBV19
CASRPGTVRNSPLHF,TRBD1,TRBV2
CATGMAGSNQPQHF,NA,TRBV19